One and the same sample provided the 24 T cell receptor beta chains below, sequenced in a study of T cell repertoires in cytomegalovirus infection. TCRdb ran MiXCR on the reads and lists one entry per CDR3 protein. The sample consists of around 540,000 distinct CDR3 sequences, about 33% of them appearing once. No cognate antigen is known for these TCRs. Here the sequenced sample was cultured PBMCs, taken from culture after CMV antigen stimulation. The origin of the receptors is a human donor in good health (CMV status not recorded). Some clones in this sample may be carry-over from other donors' samples.

This clonotype came up a few times. The J gene is TRBJ2-7, the V gene TRBV11-3; D not certain. Germline CDR1 and CDR2: SGHNT and YENEEA. This CDR3 contains 14 residues. With 0 bases removed from V and 3 bases from J, the gap between germline ends came to 9 bases. CDR3: CASSLDSSNYEQYV. CDR3 DNA: TGTGCCAGCAGCTTAGACAGTTCAAACTACGAGCAGTACGTC.

In this sample, this clonotype turned up many times. The V and J genes are TRBV6-1 and TRBJ1-2, with 7 positions matching TRBD1. With V trimmed by 8 bases and J by 5 bases, 8 bases remained unmatched. Germline V gene lookup returns CDR1 MNHNS and CDR2 SASEGT. This CDR3 has 13 residues. In DNA, the CDR3 is TGTGCCAGCGGGTTGACAGGGAATTATGGCTACACCTTC. It encodes CASGLTGNYGYTF.

This clonotype was observed a few times. This sequence joins TRBV20-1 and TRBJ2-1; perhaps TRBD2 as D (5 bases). Germline-derived CDR1 and CDR2 are DFQATT and SNEGSKA (reference sequence). The CDR3 sequence is 15 residues long. V was cut by 3 bases and J by 2 bases, with 14 bases left in between. For the CDR3, the DNA is TGCAGTGCTAGCCTTTTTCCGAGGGCCTACAATGAGCAGTTCTTC. It yields the protein CSASLFPRAYNEQFF.

This clonotype has a handful of counts. The CDR3: CASTSGTGDKGYTF. Here the CDR3 DNA reads TGCGCCAGCACCTCCGGGACAGGGGATAAAGGCTACACCTTC. The V call is TRBV4-1, the J call TRBJ1-2, with 10 bases identical to TRBD1. CDR3 length equals 14 residues. Losses at the gene ends were 7 bases for V and 8 bases for J; bases not matched to a gene: 10. Germline V gene lookup returns CDR1 MGHRA and CDR2 YSYEKL.

This clonotype was counted between two and nine times. The chain has TRBV10-2 and TRBJ2-7; 8 bases are shared with TRBD1. The germline V gene has CDR1 WSHSY and CDR2 SAAADI. With V trimmed by 2 bases and J by 5 bases, 8 bases remained unmatched. This CDR3 is 15 amino acids long. CDR3 loop: CASSEGQGPWDEQYV. CDR3 coding DNA: TGCGCCAGCAGTGAGGGACAGGGTCCTTGGGACGAGCAGTACGTC.

The rearrangement links TRBV20-1 to TRBJ1-4; 9 bases are shared with TRBD1. The germline V gene has CDR1 DFQATT and CDR2 SNEGSKA (reference sequence). V dropped 0 bases and J dropped 7; count of bases not matched to a gene: 3. This CDR3 comprises 14 residues. CDR3 sequence (DNA): TGCAGTGCTAGAGATCCACAGGGGGCTGAAAAACTGTTTTTT. Translating gives CSARDPQGAEKLFF.

The table lists this clonotype with a few counts. CDR3 loop: CASSYGENTGELFF. DNA of the CDR3: TGTGCCAGCAGTTACGGGGAAAACACCGGGGAGCTGTTTTTT. V is TRBV6-8 and J is TRBJ2-2, with unresolved D. Germline V lookup: CDR1 MNHGY, CDR2 SAAAGT. The CDR3 spans 14 residues. Trimming pared 2 bases from V and 2 bases from J, leaving 6 bases between.

The DNA for the CDR3 is TGTGCTAGTGCCCCAGGGGGCACCTACAATGAGCAGTTCTTC. It codes for CASAPGGTYNEQFF. The chain joins TRBV12-5 to TRBJ2-1, with 8 bases fitting TRBD1. This CDR3 contains 14 residues. V lost 7 bases to trimming and J lost 2 bases; unmatched junction nucleotides: 4. From germline, CDR1 is LGHNT and CDR2 FRNRAP.

The chain recombines TRBV27 with TRBJ2-3; TRBD2 aligns across 7 bases. The CDR3 has 13 residues. With V trimmed by 5 bases and J by 4 bases, 3 bases remained unmatched. Germline CDR1 reads MNHEY; CDR2 reads SMNVEV (reference sequence). As DNA, the CDR3 is TGTGCCAGCAGTCAGGGACTACCAGATACGCAGTATTTT. It codes for CASSQGLPDTQYF.

This clonotype occurred a few times. This chain connects TRBV6-5 to TRBJ2-5; D is undetermined. CDR3 length: 14 amino acids. V lost 3 bases to trimming and J lost 2 bases, with 10 bases between them. The germline CDR1 and CDR2 sequences are MNHEY and SVGAGI. In nucleotides, the CDR3 is TGTGCCAGCAGTTATATATCAGATCAAGAGACCCAGTACTTC. Protein: CASSYISDQETQYF.

There are a few counts of this clonotype. CDR3 sequence (DNA): TGTGCCAGCAGCCAAGTCTTCGGGCAGGGAAGATCACCCCTCCACTTT. Protein: CASSQVFGQGRSPLHF. This rearrangement joins TRBV14 to TRBJ1-6; D is possibly TRBD1 (5 bases). The CDR3 runs to 16 residues. The germline V and J ends were trimmed by 1 base and 10 bases, with 17 bases remaining between them. The V gene's germline CDR1 is SGHDN and CDR2 FVKESK.

This clonotype has just a few counts. This chain connects TRBV7-2 to TRBJ2-5; maybe TRBD1 (5 bases). There are 15 residues in the CDR3. V shed 2 bases and J shed 7 bases, with 17 bases lying between them. CDR1 is SGHTA and CDR2 is FQGNSA in the germline V gene. For the CDR3, the DNA is TGTGCCAGCAGCTTAAGGCAGGGTAGAAGTGGGACCCAGTACTTC. It yields the protein CASSLRQGRSGTQYF.

This rearrangement joins TRBV29-1 to TRBJ1-4; D is unresolved. CDR1 is SQVTM, CDR2 ANQGSEA, per germline. V was trimmed by 4 bases and J by 7 bases, leaving 10 bases between them. The CDR3 is made up of 12 amino acids. The DNA for the CDR3 is TGCAGCGTTGGGGAGGGCTCTGAAAAACTGTTTTTT. It yields the protein CSVGEGSEKLFF.

V and J are TRBV19 and TRBJ1-2; possibly TRBD1 for D (6 bases). The CDR3 is 16 amino acids. V was shortened by 6 bases and J by 3 bases, with 20 bases between the two germline ends. Germline CDR1 LNHDA, CDR2 SQIVND (reference sequence). CDR3 coding DNA: TGTGCCAGTAGCCTAAATGGGGCAGGGGCGGACTATGGCTACACCTTC. This translates into CASSLNGAGADYGYTF.

The rearrangement links TRBV28 to TRBJ1-1; D is uncertain. The CDR3 is made up of 15 amino acids. The V end was cut by 2 bases, the J end by 0 bases, with 10 bases between. The germline V gene has CDR1 MDHEN and CDR2 SYDVKM. The CDR3 nucleotides are TGTGCCAGCAGTTTAAGTAGGCAGATGAACACTGAAGCTTTCTTT. Its protein is CASSLSRQMNTEAFF.

This clonotype was picked up many times. The chain links TRBV7-2 to TRBJ2-2, with D maybe TRBD1 (6 bases). V was pared by 4 bases and J by 7 bases, with 16 bases between. The CDR3 totals 15 residues. The germline gives CDR1 SGHTA, CDR2 FQGNSA. CDR3 region: CASSSGAGEIGELFF. In nucleotides, the CDR3 is TGTGCCAGCAGCTCTGGGGCAGGGGAGATCGGGGAGCTGTTTTTT.

This rearrangement joins TRBV12-3 or TRBV12-4 to TRBJ1-2, with TRBD1 as a possible D gene (5 bases). The V end lost 5 bases, the J end lost 4 bases, and 17 bases lay between the germline ends. The length of the CDR3 is 15 residues. CDR3 in amino acids: CASSGPHRGFYGYTF. DNA of the CDR3: TGTGCCAGCAGTGGCCCCCATCGGGGCTTCTATGGCTACACCTTC.

Ten or more counts support this clonotype. The chain joins TRBV7-2 to TRBJ2-2; D is ambiguous. Trimming cost V 8 bases and J 2 bases, with 9 bases left between them. Per germline, CDR1 SGHTA and CDR2 FQGNSA. This CDR3 is 13 amino acids long. The CDR3 region is CASERLNTGELFF. In DNA form, the CDR3 reads TGTGCCAGCGAGAGATTAAACACCGGGGAGCTGTTTTTT.

V is TRBV13 and J is TRBJ2-7, with a tentative D call TRBD2 (6 bases). The CDR3 has 15 residues. V gave up 0 bases and J gave up 5 bases, with 14 bases separating them. CDR1 and CDR2 (germline): PRHDT, FYEKMQ (reference sequence). CDR3 in amino acids: CASSLGAGRVNEQYF. The CDR3, as DNA: TGTGCCAGCAGCTTAGGGGCCGGGAGAGTAAACGAGCAGTACTTC.

The chain recombines TRBV15 with TRBJ2-2; a weak D match, TRBD2 (6 bases). This CDR3 is 20 amino acids long. The ends were cut back, 3 bases at V and 0 bases at J, with 23 bases in the middle. Germline loops: CDR1 LNHNV, CDR2 YYDKDF (reference sequence). CDR3 DNA sequence: TGTGCCACCAGCAGTCCGTCTAATATCGGGGGACTCGCGAACACCGGGGAGCTGTTTTTT. It codes for CATSSPSNIGGLANTGELFF.

The chain joins TRBV4-1 to TRBJ2-7, with 7 bases lining up with TRBD2. CDR3 size: 15 residues. Germline V CDR1 and CDR2: MGHRA, YSYEKL. Trimming took 4 bases from V and 4 from J; bases not matched to a gene: 10. The CDR3, as DNA: TGCGCCAGCAGCCTAAGGGCCACTAGCGAATACGAGCAGTACTTC. Amino acids: CASSLRATSEYEQYF.

This clonotype turned up a few times. The rearrangement links TRBV27 to TRBJ2-1, with D maybe TRBD2 (6 bases). Germline CDR1 is MNHEY and CDR2 is SMNVEV (reference sequence). This CDR3 has 16 residues. Trimming pared 6 bases from V and 1 base from J, leaving 16 bases between. The CDR3 DNA reads as TGTGCCAGCAGCACCCGGGACTCCAATTCCTACAATGAGCAGTTCTTC. Its translation: CASSTRDSNSYNEQFF.

This chain joins TRBV7-9 and TRBJ2-7, with D perhaps matching TRBD1 (5 bases). The germline CDR1 and CDR2 sequences are SEHNR and FQNEAQ (reference sequence). The germline V and J ends were trimmed by 3 bases and 6 bases, with 12 bases remaining between them. The CDR3 is made up of 13 amino acids. In DNA form, the CDR3 reads TGTGCCAGCAGCTTCTCTGAAGGGGCCGAGCAGTACGTC. It yields the protein CASSFSEGAEQYV.

Only a few counts were recorded for this clonotype. V is TRBV24-1 and J is TRBJ1-2; the D gene is possibly TRBD1 (6 bases). The length of the CDR3 is 16 residues. Germline values: CDR1 KGHDR, CDR2 SFDVKD. Trimming stripped 3 bases from V and 6 bases from J, with 19 bases between. The CDR3 spells CATSDPDRAQKHGYTF. For the CDR3, the DNA is TGTGCCACCAGTGATCCGGACAGAGCACAAAAACATGGCTACACCTTC.